Shown below are 21 T cell receptor beta chains from a single sample sequenced in a study of patients and donors after allogeneic stem cell transplantation. A single record per CDR3 protein comes from TCRdb applying MiXCR to the RT-PCR reads. The repertoire holds about 150,000 distinct CDR3 sequences, with 37% as singletons. Sequences were obtained from blood, either unsorted or a sorted T cell fraction (not recorded which). The receptor source for this set is a human donor who was either an allogeneic HSCT recipient or a stem cell or donor lymphocyte infusion donor (not recorded which). It is not recorded whose cells these are; they may come from a transplant donor.

The gene calls are TRBV20-1 and TRBJ1-1; D gene uncertain. This CDR3 spans 12 amino acids. Between the trimmed V and J ends, which lost 7 bases and 1 base, there was a span of 10 bases. Germline values: CDR1 DFQATT, CDR2 SNEGSKA (reference sequence). The CDR3 sequence: CSVCTKNTEAFF. The CDR3 DNA is TGCAGTGTCTGTACTAAGAACACTGAAGCTTTCTTT.

This chain uses TRBV5-1 with TRBJ2-3, with D perhaps TRBD1 (6 bases). With 0 bases removed from V and 2 bases from J, the gap between germline ends came to 10 bases. The CDR3 sequence is 15 residues long. Per germline, CDR1 SGHRS and CDR2 YFSETQ. In DNA form, the CDR3 reads TGCGCCAGCAGCTTGGGGCAGGGGATCACAGATACGCAGTATTTT. Its translation: CASSLGQGITDTQYF.

This clonotype was detected a few times. The chain employs TRBV12-3 or TRBV12-4 and TRBJ2-3; the D is unclear. The CDR3 is 15 amino acids. V gave up 7 bases and J gave up 3 bases, with 17 bases separating them. The CDR3 protein is CASIPGFGMTDTQYF. The CDR3 DNA sequence: TGTGCCAGCATTCCGGGTTTTGGGATGACAGATACGCAGTATTTT.

This clonotype appeared once. This chain uses TRBV29-1 with TRBJ2-4; D unresolved. From germline, CDR1 is SQVTM and CDR2 ANQGSEA. This CDR3 is 13 amino acids long. Trimming cost V 3 bases and J 7 bases, with 13 bases left between them. The CDR3 bases are TGCAGCGTTGACGCTACCGGACGGAACATTCAGTACTTC. Protein product: CSVDATGRNIQYF.

This clonotype was counted only a few times. The V and J genes are TRBV20-1 and TRBJ1-5, with 9 bases matching TRBD1. V gave up 0 bases and J gave up 4 bases; unmatched junction bases: 4. The V gene's germline CDR1 is DFQATT and CDR2 SNEGSKA (reference sequence). This CDR3 comprises 15 residues. CDR3 nucleotides: TGCAGTGCTAGAGATTCGGGACAGGGAAATCAGCCCCAGCATTTT. It codes for CSARDSGQGNQPQHF.

The genes are TRBV28 and TRBJ2-1; D gene uncertain. Germline V CDR1 and CDR2: MDHEN, SYDVKM. Trimming removed 8 bases at V and 2 bases at J, with 16 bases between. The CDR3 is 15 amino acids. This CDR3 reads CASVEGSHAYNEQFF. The CDR3 DNA sequence: TGTGCCAGCGTCGAAGGGTCTCACGCCTACAATGAGCAGTTCTTC.

The chain uses TRBV9 and TRBJ2-3; tentative D call: TRBD2 (7 bases). Germline CDR1 and CDR2: SGDLS and YYNGEE. The CDR3 contains 16 residues. Between the trimmed V and J ends, which lost 0 bases and 1 base, there was a span of 12 bases. The CDR3 here is CASSVARGGGTDTQYF. CDR3 DNA sequence: TGTGCCAGCAGCGTAGCAAGGGGGGGAGGCACAGATACGCAGTATTTT.

This clonotype has only a few counts. Just one base apart from a much larger clone, this may be a read error. The gene calls are TRBV5-1 and TRBJ1-2; 7 nucleotides agree with TRBD1. V trimming: 3 bases; J trimming: 4 bases; junction bases outside the gene matches: 0. The CDR3 extends over 12 amino acids. The germline CDR1 and CDR2 sequences are SGHRS and YFSETQ. CDR3 residues: CASSWDSYGYTF. The CDR3 DNA follows: TGCGCCAGCAGCTGGGACAGCTATGGCTACACCTTC.

The chain has TRBV7-8 and TRBJ1-5, with a weak D call TRBD1 (5 bases). The CDR3 covers 15 residues. Trimming stripped 1 base from V and 5 bases from J, with 12 bases between. Germline V gene sequence: CDR1 SGHVS, CDR2 FQNEAQ. DNA for the CDR3: TGTGCCAGCAGCTTAGGGGGCCGGGTCTATCAGCCCCAGCATTTT. It codes for CASSLGGRVYQPQHF.

This clonotype came up a few times. The genes are TRBV6-2 or TRBV6-3 and TRBJ1-5; D may be TRBD1 (6 bases). Germline CDR1 reads MNHEY; CDR2 reads SVGEGT. The CDR3 is 13 residues long. Trimming left V 6 bases short and J 1 base short, with 7 bases between. The chain's CDR3 is CASSGQSNQPQHF. The CDR3 DNA reads as TGTGCCAGCAGCGGACAGAGCAATCAGCCCCAGCATTTT.

This clonotype appeared a few times. The V and J genes are TRBV12-3 or TRBV12-4 and TRBJ1-5; 8 bases fit TRBD1. V dropped 5 bases and J dropped 5; count of bases not matched to a gene: 5. The CDR3 length is 14 residues. CDR3 bases: TGTGCCAGCAGTCAACAGGGGGGGGATCAGCCCCAGCATTTT. Amino acids: CASSQQGGDQPQHF.

The V and J genes are TRBV4-1 and TRBJ1-6; D is uncertain. The CDR3 extends over 17 amino acids. Per the germline V gene, CDR1 is MGHRA and CDR2 is YSYEKL. V was shortened by 4 bases and J by 9 bases, with 22 bases between the two germline ends. CDR3 residues: CASSLPSPGKKGSPLHF. The CDR3, as DNA: TGCGCCAGCAGCCTACCATCGCCCGGGAAGAAGGGTTCACCCCTCCACTTT.

CDR3 bases: TGTGCCAGCAGTCTTAGGCTGGCTCGGGGGCACGATGAGCAGTTCTTC. Translated: CASSLRLARGHDEQFF. The chain carries TRBV28 and TRBJ2-1; either TRBD1 or TRBD2 may supply D (6 bases each). V was shortened by 5 bases and J by 8 bases, with 22 bases between the two germline ends. This CDR3 comprises 16 residues. Per germline, CDR1 MDHEN and CDR2 SYDVKM.

The rearrangement links TRBV5-6 to TRBJ1-1; D gene ambiguous. Trimming removed 8 bases from V and 1 base from J, with 12 bases in between. CDR1 is SGHDT and CDR2 is YYEEEE in the germline V gene. The length of the CDR3 is 13 residues. The CDR3 here is CARGKKGNTEAFF. DNA for the CDR3: TGTGCCAGGGGAAAGAAAGGGAACACTGAAGCTTTCTTT.

The chain links TRBV29-1 to TRBJ1-1; the D gene is possibly TRBD1 (6 bases). CDR1 SQVTM and CDR2 ANQGSEA come from the germline V gene. V gave up 3 bases and J gave up 3 bases, with 17 bases separating them. The CDR3 contains 15 residues. CDR3 sequence (DNA): TGCAGCGTTGAGGGCAGGGGACGCAGGTACACTGAAGCTTTCTTT. This translates into CSVEGRGRRYTEAFF. The variable domain in full, completed from reference TRBV29-1 and TRBJ1-1, reads SAVISQKPSRDICQRGTSLTIQCQVDSQVTMMFWYRQQPGQSLTLIATANQGSEATYESGFVIDKFPISRPNLTFSTLTVSNMSPEDSSIYLCSVEGRGRRYTEAFFGQGTRLTVV.

This chain connects TRBV12-3 or TRBV12-4 to TRBJ1-3; D call uncertain. The CDR3 runs to 11 residues. Trimming took off 5 bases at V and 5 bases at J, with 4 bases between the two ends. The CDR3 reads CASSARNTIYF. Here the CDR3 DNA reads TGTGCCAGCAGTGCGAGAAACACCATATATTTT.

The V and J genes are TRBV12-3 or TRBV12-4 and TRBJ1-1, with 8 bases that match TRBD1. The J segment lost 0 bases and the V segment lost 6 bases, leaving 9 bases of the junction unmatched. The CDR3 runs to 16 residues. The CDR3 is CASSLGQGIMNTEAFF. DNA of the CDR3: TGTGCCAGCAGCCTTGGACAGGGAATCATGAACACTGAAGCTTTCTTT.

V is TRBV7-2 and J is TRBJ1-2; 7 bases are a match to TRBD1. The V and J ends lost 4 bases and 4 bases, in that order; junction bases with no gene match: 12. CDR3 length equals 16 residues. Per germline, CDR1 SGHTA and CDR2 FQGNSA. The CDR3 protein is CASSSHRQGGIYGYTF. The CDR3 DNA follows: TGTGCCAGCAGCTCTCACCGACAGGGAGGAATCTATGGCTACACCTTC.

This clonotype has only a few counts. The chain uses TRBV6-6 and TRBJ1-1; D might be TRBD1 (6 bases). Germline CDR1 reads MNHNY; CDR2 reads SVGAGI (reference sequence). The V end was cut by 7 bases, the J end by 1 base, with 13 bases between. The CDR3 has 14 amino acids. CDR3 loop: CASTLGQTNTEAFF. The DNA of the CDR3 is TGTGCCAGCACCCTCGGACAGACGAACACTGAAGCTTTCTTT.

This clonotype was detected only a few times. V usage is TRBV7-8 and J usage is TRBJ1-2; D is ambiguous. Germline V gene data show CDR1 as SGHVS and CDR2 as FQNEAQ. V dropped 0 bases and J dropped 8 bases, with 16 bases sitting between them. CDR3 length equals 15 residues. Written as DNA, the CDR3 is TGTGCCAGCAGCTTAGCTAGGCTCCCCTCTATGGGCTACACCTTC. This sequence encodes CASSLARLPSMGYTF.

The sample holds a few counts of this clonotype. This rearrangement joins TRBV12-3 or TRBV12-4 to TRBJ1-6; D not certain. V was trimmed by 8 bases and J by 0 bases, leaving 11 bases between them. The CDR3 totals 15 residues. The CDR3 region has the DNA TGTGCCAGCGGGAGGGCAGCCTCCTATAATTCACCCCTCCACTTT. Translating it yields CASGRAASYNSPLHF.